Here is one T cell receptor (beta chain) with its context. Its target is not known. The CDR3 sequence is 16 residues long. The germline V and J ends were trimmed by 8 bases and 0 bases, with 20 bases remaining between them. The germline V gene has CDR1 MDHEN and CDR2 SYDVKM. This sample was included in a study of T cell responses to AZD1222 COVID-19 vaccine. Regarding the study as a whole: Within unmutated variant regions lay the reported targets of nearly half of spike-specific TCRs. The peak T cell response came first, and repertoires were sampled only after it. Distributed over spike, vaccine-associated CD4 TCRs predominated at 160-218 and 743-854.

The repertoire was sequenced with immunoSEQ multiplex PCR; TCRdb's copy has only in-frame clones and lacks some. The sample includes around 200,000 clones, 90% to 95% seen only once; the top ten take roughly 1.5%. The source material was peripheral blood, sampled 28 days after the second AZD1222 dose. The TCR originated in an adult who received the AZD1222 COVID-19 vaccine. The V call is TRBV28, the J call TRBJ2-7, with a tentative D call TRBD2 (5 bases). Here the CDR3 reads CASLPPPGIVSYEQYF. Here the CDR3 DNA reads TGTGCCAGCCTACCTCCCCCGGGGATAGTCTCCTACGAGCAGTACTTC.